The next 7 T cell receptor beta chains were all read from a single sample in a study of T cells in Graves' hyperthyroidism and ophthalmopathy. There were TCR beta CDR3 regions amplified from RNA transcripts. RT-PCR in the first round (using the HTBI primer set) targeted the TCR CDR3. TCRdb re-called the multiplex PCR reads through MiXCR, storing one row per CDR3 protein. This sample has roughly 380,000 distinct CDR3 sequences, with approximately 19% found just once. Source material: blood. The receptors were sampled from a woman aged 18-29 years with Graves' hyperthyroidism.

The table lists this clonotype with many counts. This chain joins TRBV6-1 and TRBJ2-7; D not resolved. The CDR3 extends over 16 amino acids. Trimming stripped 0 bases from V and 3 bases from J, with 15 bases between. Germline values: CDR1 MNHNS, CDR2 SASEGT. The CDR3 loop is CASSEAVWQEIYEQYF. CDR3 coding DNA: TGTGCCAGCAGTGAAGCTGTATGGCAAGAAATCTACGAGCAGTACTTC.

With regard to this clonotype: One junction end does not reproduce the germline sequence, and a read error may be involved. This chain connects TRBV7-3 to TRBJ1-2, with D maybe TRBD1 (5 bases). The germline gives CDR1 SGHTA, CDR2 FQGTGA. The CDR3 is 13 residues long. CDR3 in amino acids: CASSLGASRGYIF. The CDR3, as DNA: TGTGCCAGCAGCCTCGGGGCCTCGCGCGGCTACATCTTC.

This clonotype was recorded many times. The CDR3: CASSYGGGLTEAFF. Here the CDR3 DNA reads TGTGCCAGCAGTTATGGGGGGGGTCTCACTGAAGCTTTCTTT. V usage is TRBV7-9 and J usage is TRBJ1-1; possibly TRBD1 for D (5 bases). Trimming pared 6 bases from V and 4 bases from J, leaving 15 bases between. CDR3 length: 14 amino acids. The germline V gene encodes CDR1 SEHNR and CDR2 FQNEAQ (reference sequence).

Many counts were recorded for this clonotype. The chain combines TRBV12-3 or TRBV12-4 with TRBJ2-7; 9 bases map to TRBD1. The CDR3 is 14 residues long. With V trimmed by 5 bases and J by 0 bases, 2 bases remained unmatched. The CDR3 DNA reads as TGTGCCAGCAGTCGGGGACAGGGCTCCTACGAGCAGTACTTC. Amino acid sequence: CASSRGQGSYEQYF.

This clonotype was seen more than once but under ten times. This sequence joins TRBV18 and TRBJ1-4; TRBD1 aligns across 8 bases. V shed 2 bases and J 0 bases; nucleotides not matched to a gene: 8. From germline, CDR1 is KGHSH and CDR2 LQKENI. The CDR3 has 18 amino acids. The CDR3 nucleotides are TGTGCCAGCTCACCAAGACGGGACAGGCCAGCAACTAATGAAAAACTGTTTTTT. It specifies CASSPRRDRPATNEKLFF.

This clonotype has at least ten counts. This chain joins TRBV5-1 and TRBJ1-1; D may be TRBD1 (5 bases). Trimming removed 1 base at V and 4 bases at J, with 11 bases between. Germline lookup yields CDR1 SGHRS and CDR2 YFSETQ. CDR3 size: 14 residues. This CDR3 is CASSLNGATTEAFF. The CDR3 DNA reads TGCGCCAGCAGCTTGAATGGGGCTACCACTGAAGCTTTCTTT. Drawing the rest from reference TRBV5-1 and TRBJ1-1, the complete variable domain is KAGVTQTPRYLIKTRGQQVTLSCSPISGHRSVSWYQQTPGQGLQFLFEYFSETQRNKGNFPGRFSGRQFSNSRSEMNVSTLELGDSALYLCASSLNGATTEAFFGQGTRLTVV.

The gene calls are TRBV12-3 or TRBV12-4 and TRBJ2-2; 11 nucleotides agree with TRBD2. The V gene end was trimmed by 5 bases and the J gene end by 0 bases; junction bases not matched to a gene: 5. The CDR3 spans 17 residues. The CDR3 loop reads CASSPGLAETNTGELFF. The CDR3, as DNA: TGTGCCAGCAGTCCGGGACTAGCGGAAACGAACACCGGGGAGCTGTTTTTT.